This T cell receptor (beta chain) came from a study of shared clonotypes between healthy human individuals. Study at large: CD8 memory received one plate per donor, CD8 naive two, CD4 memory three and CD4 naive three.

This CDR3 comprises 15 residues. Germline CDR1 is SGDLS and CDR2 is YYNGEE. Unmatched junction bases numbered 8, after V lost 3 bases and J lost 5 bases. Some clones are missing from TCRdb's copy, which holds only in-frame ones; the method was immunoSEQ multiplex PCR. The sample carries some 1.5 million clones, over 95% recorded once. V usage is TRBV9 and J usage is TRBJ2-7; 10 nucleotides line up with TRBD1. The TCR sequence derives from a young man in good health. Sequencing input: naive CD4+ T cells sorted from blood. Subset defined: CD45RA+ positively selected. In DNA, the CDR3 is TGTGCCAGCAGCGCCACCGGGACAGGGGTTCACGAGCAGTACTTC. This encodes CASSATGTGVHEQYF.